Shown below are 5 T cell receptor beta chains from a single sample sequenced in a study of cytomegalovirus exposure and HLA in healthy donors. Primers: 60 Vbeta forward and 13 Jbeta reverse. Clones were read by immunoSEQ multiplex PCR, and TCRdb kept only the in-frame ones, dropping some. The top ten hold about 0.6% of the sample, which has about 230,000 clones, just under 85% seen once. Sequences were obtained from PBMCs. These receptors came from a middle-aged woman in good health and CMV-seronegative.

V gene TRBV5-6 combines with J gene TRBJ1-2; D unclear. Trimming left V 5 bases short and J 6 bases short, with 8 bases between. The CDR3 is made up of 11 amino acids. Per the germline V gene, CDR1 is SGHDT and CDR2 is YYEEEE. The CDR3 region has the DNA TGTGCCAGCAGTATGAGTGATGGCTACACCTTC. It specifies CASSMSDGYTF.

The CDR3 sequence is CASRMTAMNTEAFF. The CDR3 nucleotides read TGTGCCAGCAGAATGACAGCGATGAACACTGAAGCTTTCTTT. This chain joins TRBV6-6 and TRBJ1-1, with D perhaps TRBD1 (5 bases). V lost 6 bases, J lost 0 bases, and 11 bases lay in between. The CDR3 spans 14 residues. Germline V CDR1 and CDR2: MNHNY, SVGAGI (reference sequence).

V gene TRBV7-9 combines with J gene TRBJ1-2; D is unclear. The length of the CDR3 is 11 residues. Trimming pared 8 bases from V and 4 bases from J, leaving 8 bases between. CDR1 is SEHNR and CDR2 is FQNEAQ in the germline V gene (reference sequence). CDR3 sequence: CASGTSYGYTF. CDR3 DNA sequence: TGTGCCAGCGGCACCTCCTATGGCTACACCTTC.

This chain links TRBV6-1 with TRBJ1-6; D unresolved. The CDR3 totals 14 residues. The ends were cut back, 5 bases at V and 7 bases at J, with 12 bases in the middle. CDR1 is MNHNS, CDR2 SASEGT, per germline. In DNA form, the CDR3 reads TGTGCCAGCAGTTTTGAGGGTTGGAATTCACCCCTCCACTTT. Translated, it gives CASSFEGWNSPLHF.

The chain employs TRBV2 and TRBJ1-1; tentative D call: TRBD1 (6 bases). The germline gives CDR1 SNHLY, CDR2 FYNNEI. V was trimmed by 3 bases and J by 4 bases, leaving 9 bases between them. The CDR3 is made up of 13 amino acids. The chain's CDR3 is CASSELGATEAFF. The CDR3 DNA is TGTGCCAGCAGTGAGTTGGGGGCCACTGAAGCTTTCTTT.